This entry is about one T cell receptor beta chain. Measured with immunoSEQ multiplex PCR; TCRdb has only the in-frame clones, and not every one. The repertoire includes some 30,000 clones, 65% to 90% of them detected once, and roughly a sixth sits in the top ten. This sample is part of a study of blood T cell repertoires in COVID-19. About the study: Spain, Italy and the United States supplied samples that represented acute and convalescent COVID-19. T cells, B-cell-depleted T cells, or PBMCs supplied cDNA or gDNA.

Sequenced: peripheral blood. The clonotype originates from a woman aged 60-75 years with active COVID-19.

The CDR3 DNA is TGTGCCACCAGTGCAGGAACGAACACTGAAGCTTTCTTT. Translation: CATSAGTNTEAFF. The chain joins TRBV24-1 to TRBJ1-1; D remains unclear. Germline loops: CDR1 KGHDR, CDR2 SFDVKD. Trimming pared 5 bases from V and 1 base from J, leaving 7 bases between. This CDR3 has 13 amino acids.